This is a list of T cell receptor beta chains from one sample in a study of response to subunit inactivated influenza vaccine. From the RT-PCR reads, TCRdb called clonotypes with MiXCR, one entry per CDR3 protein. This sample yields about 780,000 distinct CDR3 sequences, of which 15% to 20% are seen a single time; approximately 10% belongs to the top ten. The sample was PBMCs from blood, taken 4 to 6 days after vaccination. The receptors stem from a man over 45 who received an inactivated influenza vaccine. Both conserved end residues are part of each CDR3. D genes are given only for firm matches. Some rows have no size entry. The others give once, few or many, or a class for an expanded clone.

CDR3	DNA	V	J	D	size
CASSSPEGVSNQPQHF	TGTGCCAGCAGCTCACCCGAGGGGGTTAGCAATCAGCCCCAGCATTTT	TRBV28	TRBJ1-5	NA	NA
CAISEGVVGQETQYF	TGTGCCATCAGTGAGGGTGTAGTTGGCCAAGAGACCCAGTACTTC	TRBV10-3	TRBJ2-5	NA	NA
CASGLTAYGYTF	TGTGCCAGCGGGCTGACAGCCTATGGCTACACCTTC	TRBV2	TRBJ1-2	NA	few
CSARLISAYEQYF	TGCAGTGCTAGACTGATTTCAGCCTACGAGCAGTACTTC	TRBV20-1	TRBJ2-7	NA	NA
CASSLSPWNEQFF	TGTGCCAGCAGTTTATCCCCCTGGAATGAGCAGTTCTTC	TRBV27	TRBJ2-1	NA	few
CASRPSRDRGYGYTF	TGTGCCAGCAGGCCCAGCCGGGACAGGGGCTATGGCTACACCTTC	TRBV3-1	TRBJ1-2	TRBD1	few
CSVGGRVTDTQYF	TGCAGCGTCGGCGGGAGAGTGACAGATACGCAGTATTTT	TRBV29-1	TRBJ2-3	TRBD2	few
CASSVTSSSYNEQFF	TGTGCCAGCAGTGTCACTAGCTCCTCCTACAATGAGCAGTTCTTC	TRBV25-1	TRBJ2-1	NA	NA
CASSVEGRVGGYTF	TGTGCCAGCAGCGTAGAAGGCAGGGTAGGCGGCTACACCTTC	TRBV9	TRBJ1-2	NA	NA
CASSQAAGYEQYF	TGCGCCAGCAGCCAAGCAGCAGGCTACGAGCAGTACTTC	TRBV4-1	TRBJ2-7	NA	few
CSVVFDPAGGKYF	TGCAGCGTTGTTTTCGACCCGGCAGGGGGGAAGTACTTC	TRBV29-1	TRBJ2-5	NA	NA
CASSTRGNQPQHF	TGTGCCAGCAGCACCCGGGGCAATCAGCCCCAGCATTTT	TRBV7-2	TRBJ1-5	NA	many
CSAKRGGYGYTF	TGCAGTGCAAAAAGGGGGGGATATGGCTACACCTTC	TRBV20-1	TRBJ1-2	NA	NA
CASTNTPVIGNQPQHF	TGTGCCAGCACAAACACCCCGGTAATCGGCAATCAGCCCCAGCATTTT	TRBV7-9	TRBJ1-5	NA	few
CASSTRNQPQHF	TGTGCCAGCAGTACGAGGAATCAGCCCCAGCATTTT	TRBV6-2/TRBV6-3	TRBJ1-5	NA	few
CATSISRGGQETQYF	TGTGCCACCAGCATCTCTCGCGGGGGCCAAGAGACCCAGTACTTC	TRBV15	TRBJ2-5	TRBD2	NA
CATSDPGQGAREQYF	TGTGCCACCAGTGACCCGGGACAGGGGGCTCGGGAGCAGTACTTC	TRBV24-1	TRBJ2-7	TRBD1	few
CASSPLAHTGELFF	TGTGCCAGCAGTCCTCTTGCTCACACCGGGGAGCTGTTTTTT	TRBV2	TRBJ2-2	NA	NA
CASSAQGNNEQFF	TGTGCCAGCAGTGCGCAGGGAAATAATGAGCAGTTCTTC	TRBV6-1	TRBJ2-1	NA	few
CASSLGGGDQPQHF	TGCGCCAGCAGCTTGGGGGGGGGAGATCAGCCCCAGCATTTT	TRBV5-1	TRBJ1-5	NA	few
CASSLYRRQVSYNEQFF	TGCGCCAGCAGCTTGTATCGTAGACAGGTCTCCTACAATGAGCAGTTCTTC	TRBV5-1	TRBJ2-1	NA	NA
CASSPLISNQPQHF	TGTGCCAGCAGCCCCCTCATTAGCAATCAGCCCCAGCATTTT	TRBV7-8	TRBJ1-5	NA	few
CASSQFGGTDTQYF	TGTGCCAGCAGCCAATTCGGAGGGACAGATACGCAGTATTTT	TRBV4-2	TRBJ2-3	NA	few
CASSQAGGLAGRETQYF	TGCGCCAGCAGCCAAGCGGGAGGACTAGCGGGACGAGAGACCCAGTACTTC	TRBV4-1	TRBJ2-5	TRBD2	NA
CASSWRDRGNNEQFF	TGCGCCAGCAGCTGGCGGGACAGGGGGAACAATGAGCAGTTCTTC	TRBV5-1	TRBJ2-1	TRBD1	few
CASSLQSMNTEAFF	TGTGCCAGCAGCTTACAGAGTATGAACACTGAAGCTTTCTTT	TRBV5-4	TRBJ1-1	NA	NA
CAWSTYLNQPQHF	TGTGCCTGGAGTACATACCTCAATCAGCCCCAGCATTTT	TRBV30	TRBJ1-5	NA	few
CSVEDNKGFSPYEQYF	TGCAGCGTTGAAGATAATAAGGGTTTTAGCCCTTACGAGCAGTACTTC	TRBV29-1	TRBJ2-7	NA	NA
CATSDPGQGASYEQFF	TGTGCCACCAGTGATCCGGGACAGGGGGCGAGTTATGAGCAGTTCTTC	TRBV24-1	TRBJ2-1	TRBD1	NA
CASSQTISGNTIYF	TGCGCCAGCAGTCAGACAATCTCTGGAAACACCATATATTTT	TRBV5-1	TRBJ1-3	NA	few
CASRAYRGSTDTQYF	TGCGCCAGCAGGGCGTACAGGGGGAGCACAGATACGCAGTATTTT	TRBV5-1	TRBJ2-3	TRBD1	NA
CASTELAGGTNEQFF	TGCGCCAGCACCGAACTAGCGGGGGGGACCAATGAGCAGTTCTTC	TRBV5-1	TRBJ2-1	TRBD2	few
CASSYGSGSGLQYF	TGCGCCAGCAGCTACGGAAGCGGGAGCGGATTACAGTACTTC	TRBV5-1	TRBJ2-5	TRBD2	NA
CASSFKNYEQYF	TGTGCCAGCAGCTTCAAGAACTACGAGCAGTACTTC	TRBV7-2	TRBJ2-7	NA	few